Listed below are T cell receptor beta chains from one sample, sequenced in a study of T cell responses to AZD1222 COVID-19 vaccine. Repertoires were generated with immunoSEQ multiplex PCR, while TCRdb's copy carries only in-frame clones and drops some. The sample has just under 100,000 clones, around nine tenths seen once. The specimen comprised peripheral blood, sampled on day 0 of AZD1222 vaccination. The source of these receptors is an adult in good health. The CDR3 runs from the conserved cysteine through the conserved F or W. Each record gives: CDR3 protein, CDR3 DNA, D gene, clone size, V gene, J gene. D genes are given only for firm matches. Clone size, where shown, is once, few, many, or a class for clones that have expanded.

CASSPGYGYTF	TGTGCCAGCAGCCCAGGGTATGGCTACACCTTC	NA	NA	TRBV5-6	TRBJ1-2
CASSFGQTYEQYF	TGTGCCAGCAGCTTCGGGCAGACCTACGAGCAGTACTTC	NA	once	TRBV5-4	TRBJ2-7
CASSITGINQPQHF	TGTGCCAGTAGTATTACTGGGATCAATCAGCCCCAGCATTTT	NA	NA	TRBV19	TRBJ1-5
CASSDLGGENYGYTF	TGTGCCAGCAGTGATTTGGGAGGAGAGAACTATGGCTACACCTTC	NA	NA	TRBV6-1	TRBJ1-2
CASSQDQQGGTEAFF	TGCGCCAGCAGCCAAGATCAGCAGGGGGGCACTGAAGCTTTCTTT	TRBD1	NA	TRBV4-3	TRBJ1-1
CASSQYRDNTEAFF	TGCGCCAGCAGTCAGTACAGGGACAACACTGAAGCTTTCTTT	NA	NA	TRBV23-1	TRBJ1-1
CATGGVSGSGNTIYF	TGTGCCACCGGGGGCGTATCAGGCTCTGGAAACACCATATATTTT	NA	NA	TRBV6-5	TRBJ1-3
CASSTNPGLPEAFF	TGTGCCAGTAGTACCAACCCAGGGCTCCCTGAAGCTTTCTTT	NA	NA	TRBV19	TRBJ1-1
CASNSLQGRPYEQYF	TGTGCCAGCAATTCTCTACAGGGCCGTCCCTACGAGCAGTACTTC	NA	NA	TRBV11-2	TRBJ2-7
CASSPGDAYEQYF	TGTGCCAGTAGCCCCGGCGATGCTTACGAGCAGTACTTC	NA	NA	TRBV19	TRBJ2-7
CASNLWGLSGYTF	TGTGCCAGTAACTTGTGGGGGCTAAGTGGCTACACCTTC	NA	once	TRBV19	TRBJ1-2
CASSYMGNRRNTEAFF	TGTGCCAGTAGTTACATGGGGAACAGGAGAAACACTGAAGCTTTCTTT	NA	NA	TRBV19	TRBJ1-1
CASSFTRYNEQFF	TGTGCCAGCAGTTTTACCAGGTACAATGAGCAGTTCTTC	NA	NA	TRBV27	TRBJ2-1
CASSGDRSYNEQFF	TGCGCCAGCAGCGGAGACAGGTCCTACAATGAGCAGTTCTTC	NA	NA	TRBV5-1	TRBJ2-1
CASSIQGAMNTEAFF	TGTGCCAGTAGTATTCAGGGGGCGATGAACACTGAAGCTTTCTTT	TRBD1	NA	TRBV19	TRBJ1-1
CASSLEGRRKETQYF	TGTGCCAGCAGCTTAGAGGGGCGGAGAAAAGAGACCCAGTACTTC	NA	NA	TRBV11-3	TRBJ2-5
CASSVDRTASTGELFF	TGTGCCAGCAGCGTAGACCGGACAGCGAGCACCGGGGAGCTGTTTTTT	NA	NA	TRBV9	TRBJ2-2
CARGGDRKSSYNEQFF	TGTGCCAGGGGGGGGGACAGAAAGAGCTCCTACAATGAGCAGTTCTTC	NA	once	TRBV2	TRBJ2-1
CASSRTRVVGELFF	TGTGCCAGCAGCCGTACTAGAGTGGTCGGGGAGCTGTTTTTT	NA	NA	TRBV11-3	TRBJ2-2
CASSDHNGAYEQYF	TGTGCCAGCAGTGACCACAACGGAGCCTACGAGCAGTACTTC	NA	NA	TRBV6-1	TRBJ2-7
CASSHGLNTEAFF	TGTGCCAGCAGCCATGGACTGAACACTGAAGCTTTCTTT	NA	NA	TRBV14	TRBJ1-1
CASSLAIQGPYNEQFF	TGCGCCAGCAGCTTGGCCATTCAGGGGCCCTACAATGAGCAGTTCTTC	NA	NA	TRBV5-1	TRBJ2-1
CATSTGGGTDTQYF	TGCGCCACTTCTACTGGAGGGGGGACAGATACGCAGTATTTT	NA	NA	TRBV10-2	TRBJ2-3
CASSLFGNTEAFF	TGTGCCAGCAGCTTATTTGGGAACACTGAAGCTTTCTTT	NA	NA	TRBV7-8	TRBJ1-1
CASSQARGVDTQYF	TGTGCCAGCAGCCAAGCGAGGGGTGTGGATACGCAGTATTTT	NA	NA	TRBV3-1/TRBV3-2	TRBJ2-3
CAWSVQGPNEKLFF	TGTGCCTGGAGTGTACAAGGACCTAATGAAAAACTGTTTTTT	NA	NA	TRBV30	TRBJ1-4